The rows below give T cell receptor beta chains drawn from one sample of a study of cytomegalovirus exposure and HLA in healthy donors. The protocol was immunoSEQ multiplex PCR, while the TCRdb copy is restricted to in-frame clones and leaves out a portion. The table shows about 90,000 clones, with under 80% occurring only once. Sequences were obtained from PBMCs. Receptor source: a man aged 25-40 years in good health and CMV-seropositive. Each CDR3 is given with its conserved first and last residue. The D gene is left open where the match is weak. Clone size, where shown, is once, few, many, or a class for clones that have expanded.

j_gene	d_gene	abundance	v_gene	CDR3aa	CDR3nt
TRBJ1-2	TRBD1	.	TRBV5-6	CASNVGQGYGYTF	TGTGCCAGCAACGTGGGACAGGGCTATGGCTACACCTTC
TRBJ1-5	.	.	TRBV28	CASSFGLGRRPNQPQHF	TGTGCCAGCAGTTTTGGACTCGGTCGGAGACCCAATCAGCCCCAGCATTTT
TRBJ2-1	TRBD2	few	TRBV5-4	CASSSPSGDYNEQFF	TGTGCCAGCAGCTCTCCTAGCGGGGATTACAATGAGCAGTTCTTC
TRBJ1-1	TRBD1	.	TRBV27	CASRGRDSQSTEAFF	TGTGCCAGCAGAGGTAGGGACAGCCAGAGCACTGAAGCTTTCTTT
TRBJ1-5	TRBD1	few	TRBV5-3	CAGTGGTYSNQPQHF	TGTGCCGGGACAGGGGGGACCTATAGCAATCAGCCCCAGCATTTT
TRBJ2-7	TRBD2	.	TRBV28	CASSFYGLAGGHEQYF	TGTGCCAGCAGTTTCTACGGACTAGCGGGAGGCCACGAGCAGTACTTC
TRBJ1-2	.	.	TRBV6-1	CASPVPGDYGYTF	TGTGCCAGCCCCGTCCCCGGGGACTATGGCTACACCTTC
TRBJ2-1	TRBD2	.	TRBV9	CASSVGSGRAVHKNEQFF	TGTGCCAGCAGCGTAGGTAGCGGGAGGGCCGTTCATAAGAATGAGCAGTTCTTC
TRBJ1-1	.	.	TRBV10-3	CATSGGTPKGTEAFF	TGTGCCACCAGCGGGGGGACACCCAAAGGGACTGAAGCTTTCTTT
TRBJ1-4	TRBD1	.	TRBV2	CASRTGVEKLFF	TGTGCCAGCAGAACAGGGGTGGAAAAACTGTTTTTT
TRBJ2-3	.	few	TRBV12-5	CASGFGLMPTDTQYF	TGTGCTAGTGGTTTCGGGTTAATGCCCACAGATACGCAGTATTTT
TRBJ1-2	.	.	TRBV6-5	CASSYSISGFGYPF	TGTGCCAGCAGTTACTCGATTTCGGGGTTTGGCTACCCCTTC
TRBJ1-2	.	.	TRBV13	CASSTQQGLQSNYGYTF	TGTGCCAGCAGCACCCAACAGGGTTTACAGTCTAACTATGGCTACACCTTC
TRBJ1-1	TRBD1	.	TRBV19	CASSIVQGARSEAFF	TGTGCCAGTAGTATTGTACAGGGGGCGCGAAGTGAAGCTTTCTTT
TRBJ1-3	.	.	TRBV6-1	CASHSSGNTIYF	TGTGCCAGCCATAGCTCTGGAAACACCATATATTTT
TRBJ2-5	TRBD2	.	TRBV6-4	CAGLRGVIETQYF	TGTGCCGGCCTGCGGGGGGTAATAGAGACCCAGTACTTC
TRBJ2-2	TRBD2	.	TRBV19	CASKHVVRGGDTGELFF	TGTGCCAGTAAACATGTGGTTCGTGGGGGGGACACCGGGGAGCTGTTTTTT
TRBJ2-7	TRBD1	.	TRBV25-1	CASSEEQGVYEQYF	TGTGCCAGCAGTGAGGAACAGGGGGTGTACGAGCAGTACTTC
TRBJ1-1	.	.	TRBV9	CASSTGQTNTEAFF	TGTGCCAGCAGCACGGGACAAACGAACACTGAAGCTTTCTTT
TRBJ1-4	.	.	TRBV5-1	CASSLEGLANEKLFF	TGCGCCAGCAGCTTGGAGGGGCTGGCTAATGAAAAACTGTTTTTT
TRBJ1-1	TRBD1	.	TRBV5-1	CASSLGQGVAFF	TGCGCCAGCAGTCTCGGACAGGGAGTAGCTTTCTTT
TRBJ2-7	TRBD2	.	TRBV19	CASSPREGPYEQYF	TGTGCCAGTAGTCCGCGGGAGGGCCCCTACGAGCAGTACTTC
TRBJ2-7	TRBD2	.	TRBV19	CASILAGDEQYF	TGTGCCAGTATACTAGCGGGGGACGAGCAGTACTTC
TRBJ2-2	TRBD1	.	TRBV5-4	CASSPWTGGYTGELFF	TGTGCCAGCAGCCCCTGGACAGGGGGCTACACCGGGGAGCTGTTTTTT
TRBJ2-7	TRBD2	once	TRBV15	CATSRDPGGRYEQYF	TGTGCCACCAGCAGAGATCCGGGAGGGAGGTACGAGCAGTACTTC
TRBJ1-2	.	.	TRBV6-5	CASSYSRGPSNYGYTF	TGTGCCAGCAGTTACTCCAGGGGCCCTTCTAACTATGGCTACACCTTC
TRBJ2-5	.	.	TRBV30	CAWSVGGGDGTQYF	TGTGCCTGGAGTGTAGGTGGAGGGGATGGGACCCAGTACTTC
TRBJ2-2	.	.	TRBV19	CASGRTLTGELFF	TGTGCCAGTGGCCGGACTCTCACCGGGGAGCTGTTTTTT
TRBJ1-5	.	.	TRBV5-8	CASSSYQPQHF	TGTGCCAGCAGCTCTTATCAGCCCCAGCATTTT
TRBJ2-2	TRBD2	.	TRBV11-1	CASSPGTSGSTGELFF	TGTGCCAGCAGCCCCGGGACTAGCGGGAGCACCGGGGAGCTGTTTTTT
TRBJ1-1	TRBD1	.	TRBV13	CASSLRQGDNTEAFF	TGTGCCAGCAGCCTACGACAGGGGGATAACACTGAAGCTTTCTTT
TRBJ1-5	.	.	TRBV27	CASSFDRDQPQHF	TGTGCCAGCAGTTTCGATCGAGATCAGCCCCAGCATTTT
TRBJ2-1	TRBD2	.	TRBV7-7	CASSPMSGGANEQFF	TGTGCTAGCAGCCCCATGAGCGGGGGGGCCAATGAGCAGTTCTTC
TRBJ2-2	.	.	TRBV25-1	CASSPAVGGWERTGELFF	TGTGCCAGCAGTCCCGCCGTCGGGGGTTGGGAAAGAACCGGGGAGCTGTTTTTT
TRBJ1-5	.	once	TRBV2	CASSDVLSRSNQPQHF	TGTGCCAGCAGTGACGTTCTATCCAGGAGCAATCAGCCCCAGCATTTT
TRBJ2-5	.	.	TRBV13	CASSPPRGGQETQYF	TGTGCCAGCAGCCCTCCAAGAGGCGGCCAAGAGACCCAGTACTTC
TRBJ2-1	TRBD2	.	TRBV19	CATSPSGGYNEQFF	TGTGCCACCAGCCCCAGCGGGGGGTACAATGAGCAGTTCTTC